The entry that follows covers one T cell receptor beta chain sequence. The antigen remains undetermined. CDR3 length equals 14 residues. In germline, CDR1 is SGHTA, CDR2 FQGNSA. V was trimmed by 4 bases and J by 2 bases, leaving 11 bases between them. Unique molecular identifiers were built into the TCR beta cDNA libraries. The source material, roughly 0.9 to 10 million T cells, gave rise to 500,000 or so cDNA molecules. TCRdb re-called the PCR reads through MiXCR, storing one row per CDR3 protein. The sample yields 700,000 to 800,000 distinct CDR3 sequences, around 27% seen once. The data were taken from a study of post-analysis software for immune sequencing data. About the research overall: Disease trajectories encompassed relapsing-remitting, secondary progressive and progressive-relapsing multiple sclerosis.

Study findings and constraints: Strong co-clustering by F measure was seen for same-batch samples. Several TRBV segments (TRBV5-6, TRBV5-1 and TRBV20-1 among them) occurred more frequently in patients than in controls. In multiple sclerosis, normalized Chao1 diversity was significantly below that of controls.

The source is a girl aged 10-17 years with multiple sclerosis. This chain links TRBV7-2 with TRBJ2-5; D may correspond to TRBD1 or TRBD2 (5 bases each). The sample taken for sequencing was blood. CDR3 bases: TGTGCCAGCAGCTCCCGCTGGGGGCAAGAGACCCAGTACTTC. Translation gives CASSSRWGQETQYF.